Presented here are 9 T cell receptor beta chains from one specimen sequenced in a study of T cell changes during pregnancy in multiple sclerosis. The repertoire was sequenced with immunoSEQ multiplex PCR; TCRdb's copy has only in-frame clones and lacks some. The table lists around 43,000 clones, about 91% of them singletons. The sequenced sample was CD4+ T cells from peripheral blood mononuclear cells, obtained in the first trimester of pregnancy. Receptor source: a female donor with multiple sclerosis, enrolled in a pregnancy study.

This chain uses TRBV28 with TRBJ1-5; 7 nucleotides agree with TRBD1. J gave up 5 bases and V 5 bases, and 9 bases lay outside the gene matches. Per the germline V gene, CDR1 is MDHEN and CDR2 is SYDVKM. CDR3 length equals 15 residues. The CDR3 region is CASSTTGTVDQPQHF. Here the CDR3 DNA reads TGTGCCAGCAGTACAACGGGGACAGTTGATCAGCCCCAGCATTTT. Variable domain in full (rest from reference TRBV28 and TRBJ1-5): DVKVTQSSRYLVKRTGEKVFLECVQDMDHENMFWYRQDPGLGLRLIYFSYDVKMKEKGDIPEGYSVSREKKERFSLILESASTNQTSMYLCASSTTGTVDQPQHFGDGTRLSIL.

This chain joins TRBV9 and TRBJ1-1, with 9 bases matching TRBD1. Germline lookup yields CDR1 SGDLS and CDR2 YYNGEE. The CDR3 sequence is 14 residues long. The junction had 6 bases not matched to a gene; V was cut back by 3 bases and J by 6 bases. The CDR3 DNA reads TGTGCCAGCAGCGGGGGGGACAGGGTGGCTGAAGCTTTCTTT. Its protein is CASSGGDRVAEAFF. Complete variable domain (other parts from reference TRBV9 and TRBJ1-1): DSGVTQTPKHLITATGQRVTLRCSPRSGDLSVYWYQQSLDQGLQFLIQYYNGEERAKGNILERFSAQQFPDLHSELNLSSLELGDSALYFCASSGGDRVAEAFFGQGTRLTVV.

This chain links TRBV6-1 with TRBJ2-2, with D unresolved. CDR1 and CDR2 from the germline V gene are MNHNS and SASEGT. V dropped 1 base and J dropped 4 bases, with 13 bases sitting between them. The CDR3 spans 16 residues. The CDR3 DNA sequence: TGTGCCAGCAGTGAAGGACACCCTGTGGGCACCGGGGAGCTGTTTTTT. This encodes CASSEGHPVGTGELFF.

The CDR3 loop reads CASSEQGEAFF. The CDR3 nucleotides are TGTGCCAGCAGTGAACAGGGGGAAGCTTTCTTT. The rearrangement links TRBV2 to TRBJ1-1; D perhaps matches TRBD1 (6 bases). Trimming shortened V by 2 bases and J by 8 bases, and 6 bases separated the two germline ends. Germline assignment: CDR1 SNHLY and CDR2 FYNNEI. The CDR3 runs 11 residues.

V and J are TRBV10-3 and TRBJ2-1; 7 nucleotides match TRBD2. The CDR3 spans 14 residues. J gave up 4 bases and V 6 bases, and 6 bases lay outside the gene matches. From germline, CDR1 is ENHRY and CDR2 SYGVKD. The DNA for the CDR3 is TGTGCCATCAGGGCCGGGACTACGTACAATGAGCAGTTCTTC. It codes for CAIRAGTTYNEQFF.

This clone has only one observation. Other DNA sequences of this sample code for an identical CDR3. This chain connects TRBV7-8 to TRBJ1-5; 9 bases align to TRBD1. CDR3 length: 15 amino acids. The V and J ends lost 9 bases and 3 bases, in that order; junction bases with no gene match: 9. Germline V gene data show CDR1 as SGHVS and CDR2 as FQNEAQ. As DNA, the CDR3 is TGTGCCAGTAGCCGACAGGGGGGGACCAATCAGCCCCAGCATTTT. Translating gives CASSRQGGTNQPQHF.

This chain links TRBV6-5 with TRBJ1-2, with D possibly TRBD1 on 5 matching bases. Trimming pared 5 bases from V and 5 bases from J, leaving 12 bases between. The CDR3 is made up of 13 amino acids. The germline V gene has CDR1 MNHEY and CDR2 SVGAGI. The DNA of the CDR3 is TGTGCCAGCAGTAAGCAGGGAAAGTATGGCTACACCTTC. Translating gives CASSKQGKYGYTF.

Many counts were recorded for this clone. V gene TRBV18 combines with J gene TRBJ2-2; maybe TRBD2 (6 bases). From germline, CDR1 is KGHSH and CDR2 LQKENI. The CDR3 is 15 amino acids. Trimming pared 6 bases from V and 2 bases from J, leaving 13 bases between. CDR3 in amino acids: CASSPGGRNTGELFF. The CDR3 nucleotides are TGTGCCAGCTCCCCAGGAGGGAGAAACACCGGGGAGCTGTTTTTT. Variable domain in full (rest from reference TRBV18 and TRBJ2-2): NAGVMQNPRHLVRRRGQEARLRCSPMKGHSHVYWYRQLPEEGLKFMVYLQKENIIDESGMPKERFSAEFPKEGPSILRIQQVVRGDSAAYFCASSPGGRNTGELFFGEGSRLTVL.

V is TRBV7-9 and J is TRBJ1-1, with D unresolved. Germline V gene lookup returns CDR1 SEHNR and CDR2 FQNEAQ (reference sequence). The CDR3 runs 13 residues. V gave up 6 bases and J gave up 8 bases, with 16 bases separating them. CDR3 sequence: CASSLSRVDEAFF. The DNA of the CDR3 is TGTGCCAGCAGTCTATCCCGGGTAGACGAAGCTTTCTTT.